This T cell receptor (beta chain) is drawn from a study of T cell repertoires in cytomegalovirus infection (dated by TCRdb to the late 2010s). For the study in its entirety: The HLA type of each donor mattered for the analysis, because public TCR beta signatures pointed to carriage of CMV infection along with the matching HLA type. General findings and caveats noted by the study authors: In both this cohort and an independent roughly 330-donor cohort, the cumulative frequency of public TCR beta family members distinguished carriers of CMV infection plus the relevant HLA type. The ex vivo response was dominated by HLA-C-restricted CMV-specific TCR beta clonotypes, which also provided the single most frequent clonotype in two of eight donors.

For sequencing, an Illumina HiSeq 1500 was employed. TCRdb handled the public reads itself, with Q25 trimming in fastp and clone calling in MiXCR, and kept productive beta chains. Each entry merges the rows of one CDR3 protein and shows their most common DNA and genes. Present in this sample are under 250,000 distinct CDR3 sequences, about 5.9% of which were seen just once. The leading ten clones occupy about 6.3% of the sample. Between the V and J ends, shortened by 7 bases and 3 bases respectively, the junction contains 12 bases. The CDR3 numbers 13 residues from cysteine through phenylalanine. Of all the DNA, just the CDR3 is kept, 39 bases in frame from base 1. Via the germline V gene, CDR1 is SNHLY and CDR2 FYNNEI. Ten or more counts support this clonotype. It has no known antigen specificity. Per-base quality was not reported, and no clone a single base away is much larger than it.

Material: PBMCs. The origin of this receptor is a human donor in good health (CMV status not recorded). Some clones in this sample may be carry-over from other donors' samples. This receptor chain uses TRBV2 and TRBJ1-1; no D gene can be assigned with confidence. The CDR3 reads as follows: CASTEEGYTEAFF. The nucleotide sequence is TGTGCCAGCACCGAGGAGGGATACACTGAAGCTTTCTTT.